This T cell receptor (beta chain) was obtained from a study of blood T cell repertoires in COVID-19. Study-level information: Sites across the United States, Italy and Spain contributed samples from acute and convalescent COVID-19. Nucleic acid was either cDNA or gDNA, and it came from T cells, B-cell-depleted T cells, or PBMCs.

Original analysis: Researchers report that nucleated cell counts were estimated from reference gene primer amplification. Only in-frame clones appear in the TCRdb table, and some are missing; sequencing was by immunoSEQ multiplex PCR. V, J and clone size were drawn from that table, and D and trimming were deduced from the DNA. The sample yields around 250,000 clones, 80% to 90% seen once. This clone has a single count. This TCR derives from a man aged 80 or over with acute or convalescent COVID-19. The sample comprised peripheral blood.

The CDR3 DNA sequence: TGTGCCAGTAGTATAGTGGGCATCAGCGGGGAGCTGTTTTTT. Its translation: CASSIVGISGELFF. V and J are TRBV19 and TRBJ2-2; no clear D gene. The germline gives CDR1 LNHDA, CDR2 SQIVND (reference sequence). The CDR3 is 14 amino acids. Deletions cut 1 base from V and 7 bases from J, with 10 bases between.